This T cell receptor (beta chain) emerged from a study of T-cell reconstitution after alpha-beta-depleted transplantation in children. Findings and limits, study-wide: Certain patients had high TCRbeta diversity at day 60, and it came from recipient T cells and thymic progenitors that survived.

This clonotype was seen more than once but under ten times. Its antigen is still unknown. As it was prepared, the TCRbeta library received unique molecular identifiers. TCRdb independently ran MiXCR on the PCR reads; one entry per CDR3 protein. Of about 510,000 distinct CDR3 sequences detected, more than 9.5% appear once; the ten largest clones hold about 14%. The CDR3 extends over 17 amino acids. Unmatched junction bases numbered 9, after V lost 2 bases and J lost 2 bases. CDR1 is MNHEY and CDR2 is SVGEGT in the germline V gene. V is TRBV6-2 or TRBV6-3 and J is TRBJ1-1; 9 bases line up with TRBD1. Sample: PBMCs, mostly from graft donor cells, taken 180 days after TCRalphabeta/CD19-depleted stem cell transplant. The TCR was taken from a female patient aged 2 to 10 who had a stem cell transplant for aplastic anemia, so the T cells may come from the graft donor. DNA of the CDR3: TGTGCCAGCAGTTACCCCCCGGACAGGGGAAAAAACACTGAAGCTTTCTTT. Its protein product is CASSYPPDRGKNTEAFF.